This T cell receptor beta chain was recovered during a study of blood T cell repertoires in COVID-19. The CDR3 spans 15 residues. With 5 bases clipped from V and 3 bases from J, the junction kept 8 bases outside the gene matches. From germline, CDR1 is SGHTA and CDR2 FQGNSA. Profiled with immunoSEQ multiplex PCR; TCRdb holds only in-frame clones, not every one. The data show 30,000 or so clones, over 80% seen once. The rearrangement links TRBV7-2 to TRBJ2-3, with TRBD1 matching 7 bases. The sequenced sample was peripheral blood. This receptor was taken from a human donor in a cohort sampled during active COVID-19. CDR3 sequence reads: CASSEDRVRTDTQYF. In DNA, the CDR3 is TGTGCCAGCAGCGAAGACAGGGTGCGGACAGATACGCAGTATTTT. The full variable domain, completed using reference TRBV7-2 and TRBJ2-3, is GAGVSQSPSNKVTEKGKDVELRCDPISGHTALYWYRQSLGQGLEFLIYFQGNSAPDKSGLPSDRFSAERTGGSVSTLTIQRTQQEDSAVYLCASSEDRVRTDTQYFGPGTRLTVL.